This T cell receptor (beta chain) was identified in a study of shared clonotypes between healthy human individuals. Study overall: The donor group consisted of a couple of women and three men, aged 18 to 49. Study findings and constraints: Clonotypes shared by all four donors outscored non-shared clonotypes in generation probability.

In the authors' workflow: Junction-only sequences produced by ImmunoSEQ had no quality scores, so filtering differed. TCRdb's copy holds only in-frame clones and misses some; the assay was immunoSEQ multiplex PCR. V, J and clone size reflect that table, while D and trimming were determined from the DNA. The sample has about 2.5 million clones, around 92% seen once. As concerns this clone: The antigen is not known.

CDR3 length equals 14 residues. With 4 bases removed from V and 5 bases from J, the gap between germline ends came to 14 bases. Germline CDR1 and CDR2: MNHNY and SVGAGI (reference sequence). This receptor was identified in a man younger than 35 in good health. Some clones in this sample may be carry-over from other donors' samples. The chain uses TRBV6-6 and TRBJ2-5; D possibly matches TRBD1 or TRBD2 (5 bases each). Sequencing used naive CD4+ T cells from PBMCs. As to subset: CD45RA+ positively selected. In nucleotides, the CDR3 is TGTGCCAGCAGTTTCGCCGGGGCGGAGGAGACCCAGTACTTC. Its translation: CASSFAGAEETQYF.